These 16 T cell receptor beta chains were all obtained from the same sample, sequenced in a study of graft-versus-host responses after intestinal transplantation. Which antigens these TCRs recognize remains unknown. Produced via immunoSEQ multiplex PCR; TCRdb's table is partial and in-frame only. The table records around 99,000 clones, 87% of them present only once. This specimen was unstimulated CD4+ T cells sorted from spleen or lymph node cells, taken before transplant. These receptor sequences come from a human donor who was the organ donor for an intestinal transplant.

CDR3 nucleotides: TGTGCCAGCAGCTCTAACCCCGGGACACTCACCGGGGAGCTGTTTTTT. Protein product: CASSSNPGTLTGELFF. The chain carries TRBV7-8 and TRBJ2-2, with D perhaps matching TRBD1 (6 bases). V shed 4 bases and J shed 4 bases, with 16 bases lying between them. The V gene's germline CDR1 is SGHVS and CDR2 FQNEAQ. The CDR3 is 16 amino acids.

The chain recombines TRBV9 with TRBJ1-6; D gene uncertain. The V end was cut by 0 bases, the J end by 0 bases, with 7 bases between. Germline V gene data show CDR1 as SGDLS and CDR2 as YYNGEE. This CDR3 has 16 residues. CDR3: CASSVGQSSYNSPLHF. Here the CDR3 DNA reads TGTGCCAGCAGCGTAGGGCAGAGCTCCTATAATTCACCCCTCCACTTT.

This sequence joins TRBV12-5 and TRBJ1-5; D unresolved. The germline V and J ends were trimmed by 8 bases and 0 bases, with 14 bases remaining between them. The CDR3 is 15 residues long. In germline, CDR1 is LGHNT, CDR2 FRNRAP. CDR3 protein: CASFDGSHSNQPQHF. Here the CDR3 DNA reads TGTGCTAGTTTTGATGGTTCCCATAGCAATCAGCCCCAGCATTTT.

CDR3: CASSIRGLNTEAFF. As DNA, the CDR3 is TGTGCCAGTAGTATCAGGGGTTTGAACACTGAAGCTTTCTTT. J is TRBJ1-1 and V is TRBV19, with D perhaps matching TRBD1 (6 bases). V lost 3 bases, J lost 0 bases, and 8 bases lay in between. CDR1 is LNHDA and CDR2 is SQIVND in the germline V gene (reference sequence). The CDR3 covers 14 residues.

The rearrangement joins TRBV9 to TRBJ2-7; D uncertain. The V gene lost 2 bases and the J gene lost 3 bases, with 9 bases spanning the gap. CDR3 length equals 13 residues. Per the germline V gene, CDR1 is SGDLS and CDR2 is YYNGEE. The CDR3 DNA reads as TGTGCCAGCAGCGTTTCCGAATACTACGAGCAGTACTTC. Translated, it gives CASSVSEYYEQYF. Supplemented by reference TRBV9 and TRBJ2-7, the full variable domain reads DSGVTQTPKHLITATGQRVTLRCSPRSGDLSVYWYQQSLDQGLQFLIQYYNGEERAKGNILERFSAQQFPDLHSELNLSSLELGDSALYFCASSVSEYYEQYFGPGTRLTVT.

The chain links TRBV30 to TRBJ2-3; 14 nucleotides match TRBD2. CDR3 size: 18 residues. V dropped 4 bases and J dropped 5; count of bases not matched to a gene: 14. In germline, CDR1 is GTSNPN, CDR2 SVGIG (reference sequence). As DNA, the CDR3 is TGTGCCTGGAATTTAGGACTAGCGGGAGGTCCCCTTGAAGATACGCAGTATTTT. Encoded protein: CAWNLGLAGGPLEDTQYF.

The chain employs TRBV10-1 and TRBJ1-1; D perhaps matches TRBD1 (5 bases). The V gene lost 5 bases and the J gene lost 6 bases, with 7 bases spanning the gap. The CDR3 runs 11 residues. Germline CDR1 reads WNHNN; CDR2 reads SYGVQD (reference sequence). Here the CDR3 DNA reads TGCGCCAGCAGTCAGGGACCTGAAGCTTTCTTT. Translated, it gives CASSQGPEAFF.

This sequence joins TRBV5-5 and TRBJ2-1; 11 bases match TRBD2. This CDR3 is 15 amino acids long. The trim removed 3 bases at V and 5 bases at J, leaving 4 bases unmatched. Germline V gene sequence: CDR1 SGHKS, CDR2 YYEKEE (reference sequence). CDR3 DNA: TGTGCCAGCAGCTCTAGACTAGCGGGAAACAATGAGCAGTTCTTC. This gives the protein CASSSRLAGNNEQFF. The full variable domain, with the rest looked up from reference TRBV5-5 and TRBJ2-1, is DAGVTQSPTHLIKTRGQQVTLRCSPISGHKSVSWYQQVLGQGPQFIFQYYEKEERGRGNFPDRFSARQFPNYSSELNVNALLLGDSALYLCASSSRLAGNNEQFFGPGTRLTVL.

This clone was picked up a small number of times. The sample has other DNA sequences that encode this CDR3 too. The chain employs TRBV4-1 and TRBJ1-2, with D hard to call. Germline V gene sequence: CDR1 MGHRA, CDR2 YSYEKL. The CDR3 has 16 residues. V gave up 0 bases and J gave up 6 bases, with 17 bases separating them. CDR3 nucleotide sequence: TGCGCCAGCAGCCAAGATTTATTGCCTACGGAGCATGGCTACACCTTC. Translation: CASSQDLLPTEHGYTF.

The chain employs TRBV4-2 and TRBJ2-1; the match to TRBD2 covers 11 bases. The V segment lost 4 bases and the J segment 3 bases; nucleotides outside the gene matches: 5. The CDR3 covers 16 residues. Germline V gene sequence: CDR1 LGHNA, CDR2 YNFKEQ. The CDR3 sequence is CASSPSGTSGYNEQFF. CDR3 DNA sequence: TGTGCCAGCAGCCCATCCGGGACTAGCGGCTACAATGAGCAGTTCTTC.

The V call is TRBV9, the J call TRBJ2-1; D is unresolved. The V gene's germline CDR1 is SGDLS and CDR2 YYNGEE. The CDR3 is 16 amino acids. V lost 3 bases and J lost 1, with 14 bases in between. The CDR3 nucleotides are TGTGCCAGCAGCGCAGAGACTCATGGATCCTACAATGAGCAGTTCTTC. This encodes CASSAETHGSYNEQFF.

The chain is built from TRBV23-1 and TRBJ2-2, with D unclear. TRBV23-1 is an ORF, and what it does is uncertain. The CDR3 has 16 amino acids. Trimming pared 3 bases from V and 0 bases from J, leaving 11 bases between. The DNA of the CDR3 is TGCGCCAGCAGTCATACAGCAAACGCGAACACCGGGGAGCTGTTTTTT. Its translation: CASSHTANANTGELFF.

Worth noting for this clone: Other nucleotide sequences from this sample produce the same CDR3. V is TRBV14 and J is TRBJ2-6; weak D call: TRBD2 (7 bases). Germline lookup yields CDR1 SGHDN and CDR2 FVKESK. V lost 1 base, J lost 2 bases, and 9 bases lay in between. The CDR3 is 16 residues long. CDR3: CASSQVGGPGANVLTF. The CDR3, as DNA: TGTGCCAGCAGCCAAGTGGGGGGGCCTGGGGCCAACGTCCTGACTTTC.

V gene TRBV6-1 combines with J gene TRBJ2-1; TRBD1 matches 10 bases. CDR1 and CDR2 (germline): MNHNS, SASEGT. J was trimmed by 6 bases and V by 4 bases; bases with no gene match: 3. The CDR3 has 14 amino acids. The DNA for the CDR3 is TGTGCCAGCAGTGTGGGACAGGGGTTCAATGAGCAGTTCTTC. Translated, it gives CASSVGQGFNEQFF.

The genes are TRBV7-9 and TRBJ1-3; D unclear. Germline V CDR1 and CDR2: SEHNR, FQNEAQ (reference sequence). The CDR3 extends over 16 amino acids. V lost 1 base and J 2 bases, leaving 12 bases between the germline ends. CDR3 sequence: CASSLVAGVTGNTIYF. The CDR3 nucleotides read TGTGCCAGCAGCTTAGTGGCCGGGGTTACTGGAAACACCATATATTTT.

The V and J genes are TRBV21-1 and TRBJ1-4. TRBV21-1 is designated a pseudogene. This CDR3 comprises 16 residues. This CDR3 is CASSKGVRDGREKLFF. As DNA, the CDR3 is TGTGCCAGCAGCAAAGGCGTCAGGGACGGAAGGGAAAAACTGTTTTTT.